This T cell receptor beta chain was retrieved from a study of T-cell reconstitution after alpha-beta-depleted transplantation in children. The CDR3 extends over 13 amino acids. Trimming pared 8 bases from V and 0 bases from J, leaving 9 bases between. The germline V gene encodes CDR1 SGHTA and CDR2 FQGNSA. Study-wide results and caveats: Several hundred expanded graft clones reportedly gave rise to the alpha-beta T cells present about two months after transplant.

For TCRbeta, the library was prepared with unique molecular identifiers. TCRdb reprocessed the PCR reads with MiXCR, giving one entry per CDR3 protein. The data show approximately 130,000 distinct CDR3 sequences, with roughly 9% seen just once and approximately 25% held by the top ten. Points on this clonotype: Its antigen is not known.

The sequences come from PBMCs, mostly from graft donor cells, collected 180 days after TCRalphabeta/CD19-depleted stem cell transplant. This receptor was identified in a girl in the first two years of life who had a stem cell transplant for combined immunodeficiency, so the T cells may come from the graft donor. The chain recombines TRBV7-2 with TRBJ2-3, with a possible D match to TRBD2 (6 bases). The CDR3: CASGRESTDTQYF. The CDR3, as DNA: TGTGCCAGCGGCCGGGAGAGCACAGATACGCAGTATTTT.